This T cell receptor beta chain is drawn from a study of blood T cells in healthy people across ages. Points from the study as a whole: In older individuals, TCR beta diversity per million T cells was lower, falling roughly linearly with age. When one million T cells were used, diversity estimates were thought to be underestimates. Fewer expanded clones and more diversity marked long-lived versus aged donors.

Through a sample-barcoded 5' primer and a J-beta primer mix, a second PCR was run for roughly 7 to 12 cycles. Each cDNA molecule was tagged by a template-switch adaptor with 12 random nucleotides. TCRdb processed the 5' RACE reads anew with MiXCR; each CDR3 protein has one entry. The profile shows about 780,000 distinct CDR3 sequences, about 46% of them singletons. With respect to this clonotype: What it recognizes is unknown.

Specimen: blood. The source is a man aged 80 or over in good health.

The CDR3 region is CASSVRGAETQYF. The DNA for the CDR3 is TGTGCCAGCAGTGTGAGGGGGGCAGAGACCCAGTACTTC. V usage is TRBV27 and J usage is TRBJ2-5; D might be TRBD1 or TRBD2, each matching 6 bases. V shed 5 bases and J shed 4 bases, with 11 bases lying between them. CDR3 length: 13 amino acids. CDR1 MNHEY and CDR2 SMNVEV come from the germline V gene (reference sequence).